A single sample gave rise to the 2 T cell receptor beta chains below, sequenced in a study of blood T cell repertoires in COVID-19. The assay was immunoSEQ multiplex PCR, and TCRdb's table has in-frame clones only and misses some. Of more than 200,000 clones in the sample, about nine tenths were seen once. The sample was PBMCs or T cells enriched from blood (not recorded which). These receptors were collected from a man aged 35-49 years who had recovered from COVID-19.

The chain recombines TRBV4-2 with TRBJ1-1; a weak D match, TRBD1 (5 bases). Per germline, CDR1 LGHNA and CDR2 YNFKEQ. V lost 0 bases, J lost 3 bases, and 11 bases lay in between. The CDR3 loop spans 15 amino acids. CDR3 sequence (DNA): TGTGCCAGCAGCCAAGAAAGTCGCAGGGACACTGAAGCTTTCTTT. This codes for CASSQESRRDTEAFF.

The chain is built from TRBV7-2 and TRBJ1-5, with 9 positions matching TRBD1. Germline-derived CDR1 and CDR2 are SGHTA and FQGNSA. V lost 6 bases, J lost 4 bases, and 10 bases stayed unmatched. CDR3 length: 16 residues. CDR3 in amino acids: CASRISGQGFNQPQHF. The DNA of the CDR3 is TGTGCCAGCAGAATCTCCGGACAGGGGTTTAATCAGCCCCAGCATTTT.